The rows below give T cell receptor beta chains drawn from one sample of a study of T cell responses to AZD1222 COVID-19 vaccine. The protocol was immunoSEQ multiplex PCR, while the TCRdb copy is restricted to in-frame clones and leaves out a portion. The table lists around 85,000 clones, roughly 90% of them singletons. The sequences come from peripheral blood, collected 28 days after the second AZD1222 dose. Every receptor here comes from an adult who received the AZD1222 COVID-19 vaccine. Both conserved end residues are part of each CDR3. The D gene is left open where the match is weak. Clone size is given for some rows only: seen once, a few or many times, or a class if the clone is expanded.

cdr3_nt	cdr3_aa	clone_size	j_call	v_call	d_call
TGTGCTAGTGGCCCGGGACAAGTGGGGGAGACCCAGTACTTC	CASGPGQVGETQYF	-	TRBJ2-5	TRBV12-5	-
TGTGCCAGCAGCGTAGTAGGGGCCGGCTACACCTTC	CASSVVGAGYTF	-	TRBJ1-2	TRBV9	-
TGTGCCAGCAGTTTATTTGGAAACACCATATATTTT	CASSLFGNTIYF	-	TRBJ1-3	TRBV12-3/TRBV12-4	-
TGTGCCAGCAGTCCCCTTCAGGAGCAGTACTTC	CASSPLQEQYF	-	TRBJ2-7	TRBV6-5	-
TGTGCCAGCAGCCGGGACAGGAATGAAAAACTGTTTTTT	CASSRDRNEKLFF	-	TRBJ1-4	TRBV2	TRBD1
TGTGCCAGCAGCCTTGAGGACGGACGGCGTGGGGAAAAACTGTTTTTT	CASSLEDGRRGEKLFF	-	TRBJ1-4	TRBV3-1/TRBV3-2	-
TGTGCCAGCAGCCCCGTGGTCGCGTACGTAATTCCTAGCTCCTACGAGCAGTACTTC	CASSPVVAYVIPSSYEQYF	-	TRBJ2-7	TRBV27	-
TGTGCCAGTTCAAGGGCAACTAATGAAAAACTGTTTTTT	CASSRATNEKLFF	-	TRBJ1-4	TRBV19	-
TGTGCCAGCAGCGCGTGGCAGTCCTACAATGAGCAGTTCTTC	CASSAWQSYNEQFF	once	TRBJ2-1	TRBV7-8	-
TGCGCCAGCAGCTTGTTGATCCAGGGGGCTCCTCAAGAGACCCAGTACTTC	CASSLLIQGAPQETQYF	-	TRBJ2-5	TRBV5-1	TRBD1
TGTGCCAGCAGCTTCCCCGGGACCAACAATGAGCAGTTCTTC	CASSFPGTNNEQFF	-	TRBJ2-1	TRBV5-6	-
TGTGCCAGCAGCGAAGGGAGGACAGGGGAACGGGAGACCCAGTACTTC	CASSEGRTGERETQYF	once	TRBJ2-5	TRBV7-9	TRBD1
TGTGCCAGCAGCTTGGCTGCAGGGGGTATGAACACTGAAGCTTTCTTT	CASSLAAGGMNTEAFF	-	TRBJ1-1	TRBV5-6	TRBD1
TGTGCCACCAGTGATTACACAGGGCCCCCTCATTTT	CATSDYTGPPHF	-	TRBJ2-3	TRBV24-1	-
TGTGCCAGCTCACCGGGACAGCGATCCTACGAGCAGTACTTC	CASSPGQRSYEQYF	-	TRBJ2-7	TRBV18	TRBD1
TGTGCCAGCAGCTCCCGGGGACCGAACACCGGGGAGCTGTTTTTT	CASSSRGPNTGELFF	-	TRBJ2-2	TRBV7-2	-
TGTGCCAGTAGTATAGGGGGGTCTGGTACCGAGCAGTACTTC	CASSIGGSGTEQYF	-	TRBJ2-7	TRBV19	-
TGCGCCAGCAGCCAAGTCGGGACTAGGGAGACCCAGTACTTC	CASSQVGTRETQYF	-	TRBJ2-5	TRBV4-1	TRBD2
TGTGCCAGTAGTACCAGGCGCCGAGCAGGGGGCACCGGGGAGCTGTTTTTT	CASSTRRRAGGTGELFF	once	TRBJ2-2	TRBV19	TRBD1
TGTGCCAGCAGCCAAGACGCACCCCCTGCGCAGTACTTC	CASSQDAPPAQYF	-	TRBJ2-7	TRBV4-2	-
TGCGCCAGCAGCTTGGGACAGGGGTTGGGCACTGAAGCTTTCTTT	CASSLGQGLGTEAFF	-	TRBJ1-1	TRBV5-1	TRBD1
TGCGCCAGCAGCCAACGACTAGCCCCGAACACCGGGGAGCTGTTTTTT	CASSQRLAPNTGELFF	-	TRBJ2-2	TRBV4-1	TRBD2
TGCGCCAGCAGTGAATCGCACAGGGTATCGAACACTGAAGCTTTCTTT	CASSESHRVSNTEAFF	-	TRBJ1-1	TRBV10-1	-
TGTGCCAGCAGCGGCGTTAGCGGGGGCCAAGAGACCCAGTACTTC	CASSGVSGGQETQYF	-	TRBJ2-5	TRBV5-5	TRBD2
TGCGCCAGCAGCTTTGAAGTACAGGGGACTGAAGCTTTCTTT	CASSFEVQGTEAFF	once	TRBJ1-1	TRBV5-1	TRBD1
TGTGCCAGCAGCCAAGGGGGAGAGACCCAGTACTTC	CASSQGGETQYF	-	TRBJ2-5	TRBV3-1/TRBV3-2	-
TGCGCCAGCAGCCCCGAGGGCAGGGCGGATACGCAGTATTTT	CASSPEGRADTQYF	-	TRBJ2-3	TRBV5-1	-
TGTGCCTGGGGCCGGGACAGGGCCCGACGCGATGGCTACACCTTC	CAWGRDRARRDGYTF	few	TRBJ1-2	TRBV30	TRBD1
TGTGCCAGCTCCCGGGACAAGGCTACCTACGAGCAGTACTTC	CASSRDKATYEQYF	-	TRBJ2-7	TRBV6-6	-
TGTGCCAGCAGCCCCCCGGGATCCAGCACAGATACGCAGTATTTT	CASSPPGSSTDTQYF	once	TRBJ2-3	TRBV7-9	-
TGTGCCAGCAGCCGATCGTCCTCGAACACTGAAGCTTTCTTT	CASSRSSSNTEAFF	once	TRBJ1-1	TRBV11-2	-
TGTGCCAGCAGCTTTGGTAGCGGGGGCTACGAGCAGTACTTC	CASSFGSGGYEQYF	few	TRBJ2-7	TRBV7-3	TRBD2
TGTGCCAGCAGCCAAGCAATCTATGGCTACACCTTC	CASSQAIYGYTF	-	TRBJ1-2	TRBV3-1/TRBV3-2	-
TGTGCCAGCAGTCTTGGACGGTCTGTGTACGAGCAGTACTTC	CASSLGRSVYEQYF	-	TRBJ2-7	TRBV28	-
TGTGCCAGCAGGGAGAACACTGAAGCTTTCTTT	CASRENTEAFF	once	TRBJ1-1	TRBV25-1	-
TGTGCCAGCAGCCTTACTAGCGGGGGGCTGAATACGCAGTATTTT	CASSLTSGGLNTQYF	-	TRBJ2-3	TRBV3-1/TRBV3-2	TRBD2
TGTGCCACCAGTGCTACCGGGACAGGGTACAATCAGCCCCAGCATTTT	CATSATGTGYNQPQHF	-	TRBJ1-5	TRBV24-1	TRBD1
TGTGCCAGCAGCCAAGGACCTACCCTATGGACGCAGTATTTT	CASSQGPTLWTQYF	-	TRBJ2-3	TRBV3-1/TRBV3-2	-
TGTGCCAGCAGCTATAGCGGGGGGGCGGTTGAGCAGTTCTTC	CASSYSGGAVEQFF	-	TRBJ2-1	TRBV7-8	TRBD2
TGTGCCAGCAGCTTATCACAGGGAAACACCATATATTTT	CASSLSQGNTIYF	-	TRBJ1-3	TRBV7-2	-
TGTGCCAGCAGCCTCGGGGGGACTTCCGACGAGCAGTACTTC	CASSLGGTSDEQYF	-	TRBJ2-7	TRBV9	TRBD2
TGTGCCATCAGTGAGACTTTTTATGGCTACACCTTC	CAISETFYGYTF	-	TRBJ1-2	TRBV10-3	-
TGTGCCAGCAGCTTGGGAGGGGGGGACTACAATGAGCAGTTCTTC	CASSLGGGDYNEQFF	-	TRBJ2-1	TRBV5-4	-
TGTGCCAGCAGTCGACAGGGGTGGACTGAAGCTTTCTTT	CASSRQGWTEAFF	-	TRBJ1-1	TRBV6-5	TRBD1
TGTGCCAGTAGTATGGCGGGGGGCGGCACAGATACGCAGTATTTT	CASSMAGGGTDTQYF	-	TRBJ2-3	TRBV19	TRBD2
TGTGCCAGCAGCTGGACAGGGAAGTTTAGCTATGGCTACACCTTC	CASSWTGKFSYGYTF	-	TRBJ1-2	TRBV5-5	TRBD1
TGTGCCAGCAGTTTAGGGCAGGGGCGGGTCACTGAAGCTTTCTTT	CASSLGQGRVTEAFF	-	TRBJ1-1	TRBV27	-
TGTGCCAGCAGCGCCTGGGCTCTAACCTACGAGCAGTACTTC	CASSAWALTYEQYF	few	TRBJ2-7	TRBV11-2	-
TGTGCCAGCAGCGTAGAAGGGATCTATGGCTACACCTTC	CASSVEGIYGYTF	-	TRBJ1-2	TRBV9	-
TGTGCCAGCAGTAGCGGGAACACCGGGGAGCTGTTTTTT	CASSSGNTGELFF	-	TRBJ2-2	TRBV6-4	-
TGCGCCAGCAGCCAAGTGGCAGGGGGCGCAAATGGCTACACCTTC	CASSQVAGGANGYTF	once	TRBJ1-2	TRBV4-1	TRBD1
TGTGCCAGCAGAGCGACAGGGGGCTTGTATGGCTACACCTTC	CASRATGGLYGYTF	-	TRBJ1-2	TRBV6-6	TRBD1
TGTGCCAGCACTGGGGGACTAGCGATACTAGCCGGGGCCAACGTCCTGACTTTC	CASTGGLAILAGANVLTF	-	TRBJ2-6	TRBV2	TRBD2
TGCGCCAGCAGCTTGTTCGGGGGACCTACAAAAAACATTCAGTACTTC	CASSLFGGPTKNIQYF	-	TRBJ2-4	TRBV5-1	-
TGTGCCAGCAGCCAACAGGGCCGGGACACTGAAGCTTTCTTT	CASSQQGRDTEAFF	-	TRBJ1-1	TRBV7-9	-